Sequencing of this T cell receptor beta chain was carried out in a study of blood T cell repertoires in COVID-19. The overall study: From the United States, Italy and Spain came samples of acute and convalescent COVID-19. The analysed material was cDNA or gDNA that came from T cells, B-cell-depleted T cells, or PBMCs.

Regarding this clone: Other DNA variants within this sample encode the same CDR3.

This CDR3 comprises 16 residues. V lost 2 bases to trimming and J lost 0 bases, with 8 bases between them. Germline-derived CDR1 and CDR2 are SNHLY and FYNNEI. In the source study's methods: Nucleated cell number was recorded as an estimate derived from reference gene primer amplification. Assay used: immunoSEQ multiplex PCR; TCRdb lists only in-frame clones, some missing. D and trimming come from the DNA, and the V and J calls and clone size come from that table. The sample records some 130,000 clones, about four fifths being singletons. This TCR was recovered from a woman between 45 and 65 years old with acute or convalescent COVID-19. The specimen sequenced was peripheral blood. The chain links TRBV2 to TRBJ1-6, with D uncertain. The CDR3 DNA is TGTGCCAGCAGTGAACTTGGGAGCTCCTATAATTCACCCCTCCACTTT. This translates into CASSELGSSYNSPLHF.